This paragraph covers one T cell receptor beta chain sequence. Its antigen is currently unknown. The data derive from a study of OX40 agonist ivuxolimab in advanced cancers. Across the whole study: The study enrolled dose-escalation patients with hepatocellular carcinoma, melanoma, renal cell or head and neck cancer. A partial response was reached by three patients: one with hepatocellular carcinoma and two with cutaneous melanoma. Broader study findings: Relative to CD4+ cells, CD8+ T cells on average had more expanded clones. Both CD4+ and CD8+ T cell populations in blood had undergone clonal expansion by week 6 at 0.1 to 3.0 mg/kg.

Germline CDR1 reads ENHRY; CDR2 reads SYGVKD. There are 14 residues in the CDR3. Germline trimming cut 0 bases from V and 5 bases from J; bases unmatched to any gene: 2. TCRdb's copy holds only in-frame clones and misses some; the assay was immunoSEQ multiplex PCR. The sample has under 200,000 clones, approximately 94% seen once. This receptor was identified in an adult with an advanced solid tumor such as melanoma, head and neck, liver or kidney cancer. This material consisted of CD4+ or CD8+ T cells sorted from blood, taken in a trial of the OX40 agonist ivuxolimab. The V call is TRBV10-3, the J call TRBJ2-7; 9 bases match TRBD2. The CDR3 DNA reads as TGTGCCATCAGTGAGTCAAGCGGGAGGAACGAGCAGTACTTC. Its translation is CAISESSGRNEQYF.